This TCR beta chain was captured in a study of vaccination effects on CD4 cells after COVID-19. Across the whole study: Post-vaccine sampling took place a median of 72 days after the second dose. Findings of the study overall: Infection- and vaccine-induced clones contracted markedly late after vaccination.

Researchers isolated CD4+ T cells once roughly ten days of culture had elapsed. Two doses of BNT162b2 or mRNA-1273 vaccine were administered to participants. The V segment lost 7 bases and the J segment 2 bases; nucleotides outside the gene matches: 6. The CDR3 runs 15 residues. CDR1 and CDR2 (germline): MNHEY, SVGAGI. TCRdb's table, derived via immunoSEQ multiplex PCR, lists solely in-frame clones and lacks some. The sample carries about 45,000 clones, roughly 72% recorded once. Comment on this clone: Its antigen remains unknown.

The sample here was CD4+ T cells from PBMCs cultured without peptide, taken after COVID-19 vaccination. This clonotype originated in a human donor who received a COVID-19 vaccine. The chain is built from TRBV6-5 and TRBJ1-5; 9 nucleotides line up with TRBD1. CDR3: CASIGTGTGNQPQHF. The CDR3 DNA is TGTGCCAGCATAGGGACAGGGACAGGCAATCAGCCCCAGCATTTT.